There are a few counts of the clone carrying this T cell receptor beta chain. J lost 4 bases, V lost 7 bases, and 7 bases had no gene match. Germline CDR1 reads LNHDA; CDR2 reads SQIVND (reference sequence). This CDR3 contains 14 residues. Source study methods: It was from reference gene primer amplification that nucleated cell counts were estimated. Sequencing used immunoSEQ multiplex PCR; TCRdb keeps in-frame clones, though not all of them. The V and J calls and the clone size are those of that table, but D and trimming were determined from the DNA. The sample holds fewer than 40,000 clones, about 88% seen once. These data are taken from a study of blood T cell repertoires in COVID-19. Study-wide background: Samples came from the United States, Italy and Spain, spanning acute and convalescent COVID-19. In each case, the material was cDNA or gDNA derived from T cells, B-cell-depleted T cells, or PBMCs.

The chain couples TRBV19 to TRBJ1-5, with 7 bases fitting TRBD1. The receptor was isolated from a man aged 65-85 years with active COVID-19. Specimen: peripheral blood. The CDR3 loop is CASTGTVANQPQHF. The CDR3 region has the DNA TGTGCCAGTACTGGGACAGTAGCTAATCAGCCCCAGCATTTT.